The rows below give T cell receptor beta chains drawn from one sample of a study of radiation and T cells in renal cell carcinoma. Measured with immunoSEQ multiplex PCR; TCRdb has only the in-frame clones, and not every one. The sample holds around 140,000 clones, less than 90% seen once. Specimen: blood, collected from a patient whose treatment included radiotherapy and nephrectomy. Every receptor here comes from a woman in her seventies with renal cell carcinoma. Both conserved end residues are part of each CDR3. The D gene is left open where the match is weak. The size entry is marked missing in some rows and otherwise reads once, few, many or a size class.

cdr3_aa: CASSVAEETQYF; cdr3_nt: TGTGCCAGCAGCGTAGCGGAAGAGACCCAGTACTTC; d_call: .; v_call: TRBV9; j_call: TRBJ2-5; clone_size: .
cdr3_aa: CASTPGRSYEQYF; cdr3_nt: TGTGCCAGTACCCCGGGGAGGTCCTACGAGCAGTACTTC; d_call: .; v_call: TRBV19; j_call: TRBJ2-7; clone_size: .
cdr3_aa: CASLGTGSDEQYF; cdr3_nt: TGTGCCAGCCTAGGGACAGGGAGCGACGAGCAGTACTTC; d_call: TRBD1; v_call: TRBV11-3; j_call: TRBJ2-7; clone_size: .
cdr3_aa: CASADSNQPQHF; cdr3_nt: TGTGCCAGCGCCGACAGTAATCAGCCCCAGCATTTT; d_call: .; v_call: TRBV2; j_call: TRBJ1-5; clone_size: .
cdr3_aa: CASSGGGTGNYGYTF; cdr3_nt: TGTGCCAGCAGTGGGGGTGGGACGGGGAACTATGGCTACACCTTC; d_call: .; v_call: TRBV6-5; j_call: TRBJ1-2; clone_size: .
cdr3_aa: CASSFGQEGQPQHF; cdr3_nt: TGTGCCAGCAGCTTCGGACAGGAGGGGCAGCCCCAGCATTTT; d_call: TRBD1; v_call: TRBV2; j_call: TRBJ1-5; clone_size: .
cdr3_aa: CASTKGTSGDQTQYF; cdr3_nt: TGTGCCAGCACCAAGGGGACTAGCGGGGATCAGACCCAGTACTTC; d_call: TRBD2; v_call: TRBV2; j_call: TRBJ2-5; clone_size: once
cdr3_aa: CASSRFTGGTEAFF; cdr3_nt: TGTGCCAGCAGCCGTTTTACAGGGGGCACTGAAGCTTTCTTT; d_call: TRBD1; v_call: TRBV5-5; j_call: TRBJ1-1; clone_size: .
cdr3_aa: CASSFSRQGKMKGNQPQHF; cdr3_nt: TGTGCCAGCAGCTTTTCACGCCAGGGGAAAATGAAAGGCAATCAGCCCCAGCATTTT; d_call: .; v_call: TRBV5-6; j_call: TRBJ1-5; clone_size: .
cdr3_aa: CASMGTGWDEQFF; cdr3_nt: TGTGCCAGTATGGGGACAGGATGGGATGAGCAGTTCTTC; d_call: TRBD1; v_call: TRBV7-9; j_call: TRBJ2-1; clone_size: .
cdr3_aa: CAITGQNTEAFF; cdr3_nt: TGTGCCATCACGGGGCAGAACACTGAAGCTTTCTTT; d_call: .; v_call: TRBV10-3; j_call: TRBJ1-1; clone_size: .
cdr3_aa: CASSRRTGASGNTIYF; cdr3_nt: TGCGCCAGCAGCCGCCGGACAGGGGCCTCTGGAAACACCATATATTTT; d_call: TRBD1; v_call: TRBV4-3; j_call: TRBJ1-3; clone_size: .
cdr3_aa: CASSLDRTDTQYF; cdr3_nt: TGTGCCAGCAGCTTGGACCGCACAGATACGCAGTATTTT; d_call: .; v_call: TRBV7-2; j_call: TRBJ2-3; clone_size: .
cdr3_aa: CASSGGTNYGYTF; cdr3_nt: TGTGCCAGCAGCGGAGGGACTAACTATGGCTACACCTTC; d_call: .; v_call: TRBV5-4; j_call: TRBJ1-2; clone_size: .
cdr3_aa: CASGGSGGQETQYF; cdr3_nt: TGCGCCAGCGGGGGGAGCGGGGGACAAGAGACCCAGTACTTC; d_call: TRBD2; v_call: TRBV5-1; j_call: TRBJ2-5; clone_size: .
cdr3_aa: CASSLGTGNYGYTF; cdr3_nt: TGTGCCAGCAGCTTGGGGACAGGGAACTATGGCTACACCTTC; d_call: TRBD1; v_call: TRBV5-6; j_call: TRBJ1-2; clone_size: .
cdr3_aa: CATRTGVNTEAFF; cdr3_nt: TGTGCCACTCGGACAGGGGTGAACACTGAAGCTTTCTTT; d_call: TRBD1; v_call: TRBV10-3; j_call: TRBJ1-1; clone_size: .
cdr3_aa: CASSFGGYREQYF; cdr3_nt: TGTGCCAGCAGTTTTGGAGGGTATAGGGAGCAGTACTTC; d_call: .; v_call: TRBV28; j_call: TRBJ2-7; clone_size: .
cdr3_aa: CASNRQGRQEKLFF; cdr3_nt: TGTGCCAGCAACCGACAGGGACGGCAAGAAAAACTGTTTTTT; d_call: TRBD1; v_call: TRBV7-8; j_call: TRBJ1-4; clone_size: once
cdr3_aa: CASSFSGTYNEQFF; cdr3_nt: TGTGCCAGCAGCTTCTCCGGGACCTACAATGAGCAGTTCTTC; d_call: .; v_call: TRBV7-9; j_call: TRBJ2-1; clone_size: .
cdr3_aa: CAWSVPNQPQHF; cdr3_nt: TGTGCCTGGAGTGTACCCAATCAGCCCCAGCATTTT; d_call: .; v_call: TRBV30; j_call: TRBJ1-5; clone_size: .
cdr3_aa: CASSTTGVSYNEQFF; cdr3_nt: TGTGCCAGCAGCACAACAGGGGTCTCCTACAATGAGCAGTTCTTC; d_call: TRBD1; v_call: TRBV5-6; j_call: TRBJ2-1; clone_size: .